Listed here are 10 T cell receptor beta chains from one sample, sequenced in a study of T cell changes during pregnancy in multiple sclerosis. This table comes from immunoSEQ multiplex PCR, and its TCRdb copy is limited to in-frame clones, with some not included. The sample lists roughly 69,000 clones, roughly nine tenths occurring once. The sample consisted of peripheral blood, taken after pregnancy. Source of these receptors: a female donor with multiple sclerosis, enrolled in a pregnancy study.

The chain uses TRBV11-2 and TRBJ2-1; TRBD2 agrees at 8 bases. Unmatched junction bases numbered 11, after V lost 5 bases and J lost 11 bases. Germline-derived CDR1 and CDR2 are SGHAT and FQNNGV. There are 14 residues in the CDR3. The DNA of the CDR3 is TGTGCCAGCAGCGCCTCGAGAGCGGGAGAAAAGCAGTTCTTC. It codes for CASSASRAGEKQFF.

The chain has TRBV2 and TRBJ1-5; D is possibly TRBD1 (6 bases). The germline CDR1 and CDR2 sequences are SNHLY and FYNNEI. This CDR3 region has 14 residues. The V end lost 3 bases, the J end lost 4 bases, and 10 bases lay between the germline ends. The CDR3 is CASSDGRGNQPQHF. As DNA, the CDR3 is TGTGCCAGCAGTGACGGCAGGGGAAATCAGCCCCAGCATTTT.

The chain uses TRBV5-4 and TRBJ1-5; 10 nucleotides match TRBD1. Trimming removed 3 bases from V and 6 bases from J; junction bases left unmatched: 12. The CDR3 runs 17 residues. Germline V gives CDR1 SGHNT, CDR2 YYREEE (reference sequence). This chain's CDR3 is CASSSGTGDPASQPQHF. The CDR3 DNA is TGTGCCAGCAGCTCCGGGACAGGGGATCCGGCTAGTCAGCCCCAGCATTTT.

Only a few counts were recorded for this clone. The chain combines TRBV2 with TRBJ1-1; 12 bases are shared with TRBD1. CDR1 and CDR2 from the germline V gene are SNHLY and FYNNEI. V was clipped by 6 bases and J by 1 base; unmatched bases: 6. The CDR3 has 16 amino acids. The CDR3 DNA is TGTGCCAGCAGGTCTGGGACAGGGGGCAGGAACACTGAAGCTTTCTTT. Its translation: CASRSGTGGRNTEAFF.

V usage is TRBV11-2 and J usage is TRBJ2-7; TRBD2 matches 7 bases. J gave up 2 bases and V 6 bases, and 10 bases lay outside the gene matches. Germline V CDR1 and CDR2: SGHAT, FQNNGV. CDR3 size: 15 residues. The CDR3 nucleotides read TGTGCCAGCAGACCACCCTCAGGACTAGCCTACGAGCAGTACTTC. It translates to CASRPPSGLAYEQYF.

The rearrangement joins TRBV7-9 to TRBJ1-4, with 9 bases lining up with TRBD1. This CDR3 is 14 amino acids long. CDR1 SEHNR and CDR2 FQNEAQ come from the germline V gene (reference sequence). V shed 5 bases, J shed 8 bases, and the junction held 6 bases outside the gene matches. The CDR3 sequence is CASSQGQGEEKLFF. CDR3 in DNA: TGTGCCAGCAGCCAGGGACAGGGAGAGGAAAAACTGTTTTTT. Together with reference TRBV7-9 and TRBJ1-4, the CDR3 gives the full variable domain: DTGVSQNPRHKITKRGQNVTFRCDPISEHNRLYWYRQTLGQGPEFLTYFQNEAQLEKSRLLSDRFSAERPKGSFSTLEIQRTEQGDSAMYLCASSQGQGEEKLFFGSGTQLSVL.

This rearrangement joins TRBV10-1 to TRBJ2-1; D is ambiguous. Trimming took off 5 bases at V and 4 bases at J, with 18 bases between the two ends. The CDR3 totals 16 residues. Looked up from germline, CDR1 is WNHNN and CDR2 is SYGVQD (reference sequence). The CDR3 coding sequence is TGCGCCAGCAGTAACCATGTGGCTGTTTTATACAATGAGCAGTTCTTC. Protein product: CASSNHVAVLYNEQFF.

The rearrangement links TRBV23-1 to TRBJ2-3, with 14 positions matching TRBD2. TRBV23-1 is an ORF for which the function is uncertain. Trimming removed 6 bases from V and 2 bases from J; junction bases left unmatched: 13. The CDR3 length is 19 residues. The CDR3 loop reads CASSPPGLAGDKNTDTQYF. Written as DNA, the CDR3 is TGCGCCAGCAGCCCACCGGGACTAGCGGGAGATAAGAACACAGATACGCAGTATTTT.

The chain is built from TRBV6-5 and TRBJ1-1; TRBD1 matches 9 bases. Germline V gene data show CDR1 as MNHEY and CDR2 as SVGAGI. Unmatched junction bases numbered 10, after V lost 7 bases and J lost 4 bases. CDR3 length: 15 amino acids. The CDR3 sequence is CASIRGTGSFTEAFF. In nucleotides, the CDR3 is TGTGCCAGCATACGAGGGACAGGGAGCTTCACTGAAGCTTTCTTT.

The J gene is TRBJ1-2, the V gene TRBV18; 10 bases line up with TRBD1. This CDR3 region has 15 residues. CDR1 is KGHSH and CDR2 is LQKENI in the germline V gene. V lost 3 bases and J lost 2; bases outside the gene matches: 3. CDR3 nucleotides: TGTGCCAGCTCACCGGGGACAGGGGACAACTATGGCTACACCTTC. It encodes CASSPGTGDNYGYTF.